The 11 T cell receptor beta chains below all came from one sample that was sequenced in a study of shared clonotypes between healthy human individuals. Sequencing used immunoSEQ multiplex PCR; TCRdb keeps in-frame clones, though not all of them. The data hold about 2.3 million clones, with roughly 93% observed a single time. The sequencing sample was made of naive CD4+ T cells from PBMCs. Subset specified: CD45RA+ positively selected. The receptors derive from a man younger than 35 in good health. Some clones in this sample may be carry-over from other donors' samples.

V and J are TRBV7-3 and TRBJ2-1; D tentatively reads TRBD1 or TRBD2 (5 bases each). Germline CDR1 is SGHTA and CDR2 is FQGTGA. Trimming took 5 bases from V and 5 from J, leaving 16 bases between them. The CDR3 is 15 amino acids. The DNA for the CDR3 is TGTGCCAGCAGCGTACGAGGGACGGAACACAATGAGCAGTTCTTC. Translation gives CASSVRGTEHNEQFF. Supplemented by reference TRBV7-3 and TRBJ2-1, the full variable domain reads GAGVSQTPSNKVTEKGKYVELRCDPISGHTALYWYRQSLGQGPEFLIYFQGTGAADDSGLPNDRFFAVRPEGSVSTLKIQRTERGDSAVYLCASSVRGTEHNEQFFGPGTRLTVL.

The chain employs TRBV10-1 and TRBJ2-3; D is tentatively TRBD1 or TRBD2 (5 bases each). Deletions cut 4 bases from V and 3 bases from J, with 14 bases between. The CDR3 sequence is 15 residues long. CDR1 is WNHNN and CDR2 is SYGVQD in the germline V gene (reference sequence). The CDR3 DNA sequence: TGCGCCAGCAGTGGGGACCCTCTAGAAACAGATACGCAGTATTTT. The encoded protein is CASSGDPLETDTQYF.

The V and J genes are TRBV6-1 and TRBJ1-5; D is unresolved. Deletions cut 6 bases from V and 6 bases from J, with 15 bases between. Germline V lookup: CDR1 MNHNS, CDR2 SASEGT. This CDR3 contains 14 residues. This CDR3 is CASSKTISGQPQHF. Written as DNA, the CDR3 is TGTGCCAGCAGCAAAACTATTTCGGGTCAGCCCCAGCATTTT.

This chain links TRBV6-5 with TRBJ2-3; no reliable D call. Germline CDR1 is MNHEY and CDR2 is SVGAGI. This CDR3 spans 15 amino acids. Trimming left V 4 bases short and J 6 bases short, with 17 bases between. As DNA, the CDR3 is TGTGCCAGCAGTTCCCGCCCCTCCAGTGGTGATACGCAGTATTTT. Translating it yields CASSSRPSSGDTQYF.

CDR3 sequence (DNA): TGTGCCAGCTCACCTCACCCTCCAGGGCTAGGCTACGAGCAGTACTTC. Its protein product is CASSPHPPGLGYEQYF. The chain is built from TRBV18 and TRBJ2-7; tentatively, D is TRBD1 (5 bases). With 3 bases removed from V and 3 bases from J, the gap between germline ends came to 18 bases. The CDR3 is 16 residues long. Germline V gene sequence: CDR1 KGHSH, CDR2 LQKENI.

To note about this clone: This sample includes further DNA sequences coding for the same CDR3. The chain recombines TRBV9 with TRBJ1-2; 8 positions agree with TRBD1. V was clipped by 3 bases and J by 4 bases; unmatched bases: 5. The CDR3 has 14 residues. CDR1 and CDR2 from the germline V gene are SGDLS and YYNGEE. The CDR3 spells CASSADRGAYGYTF. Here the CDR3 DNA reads TGTGCCAGCAGCGCTGACAGGGGCGCCTATGGCTACACCTTC.

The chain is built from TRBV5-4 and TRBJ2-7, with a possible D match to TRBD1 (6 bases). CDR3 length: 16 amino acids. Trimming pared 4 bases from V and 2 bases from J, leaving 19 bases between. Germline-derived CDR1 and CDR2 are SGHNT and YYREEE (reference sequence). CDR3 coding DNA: TGTGCCAGCAGCCGATTACGGACAGAAACTCCCTACGAGCAGTACTTC. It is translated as CASSRLRTETPYEQYF.

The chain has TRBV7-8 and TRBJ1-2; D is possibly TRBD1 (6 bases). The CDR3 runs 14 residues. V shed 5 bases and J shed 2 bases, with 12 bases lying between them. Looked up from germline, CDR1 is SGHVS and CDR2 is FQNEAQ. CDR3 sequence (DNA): TGTGCCAGCAGCCCTAGGGGGGGAAACTATGGCTACACCTTC. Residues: CASSPRGGNYGYTF.

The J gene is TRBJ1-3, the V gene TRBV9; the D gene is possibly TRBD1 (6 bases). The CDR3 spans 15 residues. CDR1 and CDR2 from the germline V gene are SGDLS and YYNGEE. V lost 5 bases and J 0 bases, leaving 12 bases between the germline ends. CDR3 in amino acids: CASSGGRISGNTIYF. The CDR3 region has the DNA TGTGCCAGCAGTGGGGGGCGGATCTCTGGAAACACCATATATTTT.

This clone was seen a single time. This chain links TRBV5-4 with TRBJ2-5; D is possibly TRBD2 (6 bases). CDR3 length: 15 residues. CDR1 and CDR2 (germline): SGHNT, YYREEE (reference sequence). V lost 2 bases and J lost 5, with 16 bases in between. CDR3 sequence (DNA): TGTGCCAGCAGCTTCAGGGACTCCTCCATCGAGACCCAGTACTTC. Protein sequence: CASSFRDSSIETQYF. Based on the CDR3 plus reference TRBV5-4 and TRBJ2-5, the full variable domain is ETGVTQSPTHLIKTRGQQVTLRCSSQSGHNTVSWYQQALGQGPQFIFQYYREEENGRGNFPPRFSGLQFPNYSSELNVNALELDDSALYLCASSFRDSSIETQYFGPGTRLLVL.

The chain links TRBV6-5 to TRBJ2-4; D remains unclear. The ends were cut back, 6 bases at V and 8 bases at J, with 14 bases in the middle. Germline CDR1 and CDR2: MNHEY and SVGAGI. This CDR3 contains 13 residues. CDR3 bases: TGTGCCAGCAGCACCCGGATTGGGGACATTCAGTACTTC. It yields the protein CASSTRIGDIQYF.